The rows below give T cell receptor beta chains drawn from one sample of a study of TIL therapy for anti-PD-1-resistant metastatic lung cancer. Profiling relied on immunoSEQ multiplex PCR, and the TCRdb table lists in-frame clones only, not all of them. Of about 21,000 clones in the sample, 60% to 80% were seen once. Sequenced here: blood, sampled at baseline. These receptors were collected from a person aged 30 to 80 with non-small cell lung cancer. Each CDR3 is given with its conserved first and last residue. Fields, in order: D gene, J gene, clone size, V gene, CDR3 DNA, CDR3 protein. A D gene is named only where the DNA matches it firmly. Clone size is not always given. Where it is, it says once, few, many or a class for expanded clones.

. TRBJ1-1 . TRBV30 TGTGCCTGGAGTGTACGAGTGGAAGGAACTGAAGCTTTCTTT CAWSVRVEGTEAFF
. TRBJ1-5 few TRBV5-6 TGTGCCAGCAGCCTTATCGGGGAAGGGCAGCCCCAGCATTTT CASSLIGEGQPQHF
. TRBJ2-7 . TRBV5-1 TGCGCCAGCAGCTTGGTGGAGGGCGGAGTAGGCGAGCAGTACTTC CASSLVEGGVGEQYF
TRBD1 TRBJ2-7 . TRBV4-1 TGCGCCAGCAGCCTTTGGACAGGGGCCATGGGCGAGCAGTACTTC CASSLWTGAMGEQYF
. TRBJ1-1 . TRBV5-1 TGCGCCAGCAGCTTGAAGGCAGTCCCCCCGCGCACTGAAGCTTTCTTT CASSLKAVPPRTEAFF
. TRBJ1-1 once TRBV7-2 TGTGCCAGCAGCTTAGCCCGGGGAAGCACTGAAGCTTTCTTT CASSLARGSTEAFF
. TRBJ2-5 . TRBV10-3 TGTGCCATCAGTGAAGGGGACGGGGGGCCTCAAGAGACCCAGTACTTC CAISEGDGGPQETQYF
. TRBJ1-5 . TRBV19 TGTGCCACCTCGGAATTCGCGGATCAGCCCCAGCATTTT CATSEFADQPQHF
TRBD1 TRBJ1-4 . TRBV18 TGTGCCAGCTCACCACGAAACAGGGGGCAGGAAAAACTGTTTTTT CASSPRNRGQEKLFF
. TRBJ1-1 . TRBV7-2 TGTGCCAGCAGAACCCGCATTGGGGGTGAAGCTTTCTTT CASRTRIGGEAFF
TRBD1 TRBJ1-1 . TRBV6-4 TGTGCCAGCAGTGACTCGGCACAGGGGAGTACTGAAGCTTTCTTT CASSDSAQGSTEAFF
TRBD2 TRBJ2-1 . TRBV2 TGTGCCAGCAGCGGCTCACTAGCGGGAGTGGATGAGCAGTTCTTC CASSGSLAGVDEQFF
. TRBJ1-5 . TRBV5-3 TGTGCCAGAAAAGGGAGGGCTCGGGGTCAGCCCCAGCATTTT CARKGRARGQPQHF
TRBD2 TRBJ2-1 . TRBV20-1 TGCAGTGCAAGTAGCGGGGAGCTGATAAGTGGGCAGTTCTTC CSASSGELISGQFF
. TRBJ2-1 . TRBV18 TGTGCCAGCTCACCACCTGGAGGGGACAATGAGCAGTTCTTC CASSPPGGDNEQFF
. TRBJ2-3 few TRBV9 TGTGCCAGCAGCGTATTTCCCGTGGACTCTGGAGATACGCAGTATTTT CASSVFPVDSGDTQYF
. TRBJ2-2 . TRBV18 TGTGCCAGCTCACCTAGAACGACAGGAACGAACACCGGGGAGCTGTTTTTT CASSPRTTGTNTGELFF
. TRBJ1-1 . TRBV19 TGTGCCAGTACTTGGGGTAGCACTGAAGCTTTCTTT CASTWGSTEAFF
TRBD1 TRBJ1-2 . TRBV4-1 TGCGCCAGCAGCCAGGGAGGACAGGGAGCTGGCGGCTACACCTTC CASSQGGQGAGGYTF
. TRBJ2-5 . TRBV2 TGTGCCAGCCGCGGGACAGAGACCCAGTACTTC CASRGTETQYF
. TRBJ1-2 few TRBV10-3 TGTGCCATCAGTGGGTTCCTTGGGACAAAAGGCTACACCTTC CAISGFLGTKGYTF
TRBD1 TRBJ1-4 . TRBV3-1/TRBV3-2 TGTGCCAGCAGCCAGAACCTACAGGGGCCTATCTATGGCAATGAAAAACTGTTTTTT CASSQNLQGPIYGNEKLFF
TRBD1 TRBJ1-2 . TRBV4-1 TGCGCCAGCAGCCAGCCAAGACAGGGTGACTATGGCTACACCTTC CASSQPRQGDYGYTF
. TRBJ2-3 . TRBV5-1 TGCGCCAGCAGCTTGGGGGGAGGCTCCACAGATACGCAGTATTTT CASSLGGGSTDTQYF
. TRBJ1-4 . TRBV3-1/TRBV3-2 TGTGCCAGCAGCCGACAAAAGGGCTCTATGGGGGAAAAACTGTTTTTT CASSRQKGSMGEKLFF
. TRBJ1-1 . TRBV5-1 TGCGCCAGCAGCTTGGAACAGGGGAACACTGAAGCTTTCTTT CASSLEQGNTEAFF
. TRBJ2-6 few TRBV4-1 TGCGCCAGCAGCCAAGTCGCCGGGGCCAACGTCCTGACTTTC CASSQVAGANVLTF
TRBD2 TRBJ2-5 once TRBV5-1 TGCGCCAGCAGCTTGGCACTAGCGGGAGGAGAGACCCAGTACTTC CASSLALAGGETQYF
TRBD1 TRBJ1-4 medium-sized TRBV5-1 TGCGCCAGCAGCCGGACAGGGGACGGGGAAAAACTGTTTTTT CASSRTGDGEKLFF
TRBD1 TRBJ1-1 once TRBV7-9 TGTGCCAGCAGCTTGACAGGGTCGAACACTGAAGCTTTCTTT CASSLTGSNTEAFF
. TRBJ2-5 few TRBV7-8 TGTGCCAGCAGCTTAGGATCAGCAGAGACCCAGTACTTC CASSLGSAETQYF
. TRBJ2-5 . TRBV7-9 TGTGCCAGCAGCTTAATCTCGGGTGAGACCCAGTACTTC CASSLISGETQYF
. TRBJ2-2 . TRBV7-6 TGTGCCAGCACCGCGATACCCCGCACCGGGGAGCTGTTTTTT CASTAIPRTGELFF
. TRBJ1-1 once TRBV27 TGTGCCAGCAGTGGGTTGCGGAACACTGAAGCTTTCTTT CASSGLRNTEAFF
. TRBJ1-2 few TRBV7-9 TGTGCCAGCAGCCCGGCGGCAGTTGAGGGCTACACCTTC CASSPAAVEGYTF
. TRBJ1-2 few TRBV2 TGTGCCAGCAGTGATCCTAGTTGGGATGGCTACACCTTC CASSDPSWDGYTF
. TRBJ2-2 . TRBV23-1 TGCGCCAGCAGGGCAGGGAGCGCCGGGGAGCTGTTTTTT CASRAGSAGELFF
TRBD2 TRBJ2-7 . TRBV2 TGTGCCAGCAGTGTTTGGACTAGGTCGGGCGAGCAGTACTTC CASSVWTRSGEQYF
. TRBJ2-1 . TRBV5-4 TGTGCCAGCAGCTCTCAGGGGGGGGGATACAATGAGCAGTTCTTC CASSSQGGGYNEQFF
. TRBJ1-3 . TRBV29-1 TGCAGCGTTGAAAGGCGGAGGGACTCTGGAAACACCATATATTTT CSVERRRDSGNTIYF
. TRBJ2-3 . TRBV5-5 TGTGCCAGCAGCTTGGGGGCTAGGCGGGGTGGCACAGATACGCAGTATTTT CASSLGARRGGTDTQYF
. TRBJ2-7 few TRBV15 TGTGCCACCAGCAGAGATCGGGACCTCGGCGAGCAGTACTTC CATSRDRDLGEQYF
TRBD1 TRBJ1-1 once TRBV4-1 TGCGCCAGCAGCCCCCGGACAGGGGGCATTATAGGGTGGACTGAAGCTTTCTTT CASSPRTGGIIGWTEAFF
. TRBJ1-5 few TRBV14 TGTGCCAGCAGCCAAGATTGGGCCCTGAATCAGCCCCAGCATTTT CASSQDWALNQPQHF
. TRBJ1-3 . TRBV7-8 TGTGCCAGCAGCTTCGGGGGAGAGGGAAACACCATATATTTT CASSFGGEGNTIYF
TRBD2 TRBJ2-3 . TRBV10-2 TGCGCCAGCAGCCCGGGACTAGCGGGACAGGGTACGCAGTATTTT CASSPGLAGQGTQYF
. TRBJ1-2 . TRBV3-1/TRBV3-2 TGTGCCAGCAGCCAGGGGGTTACCCTAGAGAGCTATGGCTACACCTTC CASSQGVTLESYGYTF
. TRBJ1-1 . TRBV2 TGTGCCAGCAGTGAGCACAGAAACACTGAAGCTTTCTTT CASSEHRNTEAFF
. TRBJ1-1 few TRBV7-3 TGTGCCAGCAGCTTAGCCGCGAACACTGAAGCTTTCTTT CASSLAANTEAFF
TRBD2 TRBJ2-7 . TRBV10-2 TGCGCCAGCAGTGGTTTAGGGGACTACTCCTACGAGCAGTACTTC CASSGLGDYSYEQYF
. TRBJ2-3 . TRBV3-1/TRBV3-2 TGTGCCAGCGGGGTGTTCACAGATACGCAGTATTTT CASGVFTDTQYF
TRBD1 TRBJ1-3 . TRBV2 TGTGCCAGCAGTGGGACAGGGACTGGAAACACCATATATTTT CASSGTGTGNTIYF
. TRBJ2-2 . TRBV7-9 TGTGCCAGCAGCTTATCGGGGAACACCGGGGAGCTGTTTTTT CASSLSGNTGELFF
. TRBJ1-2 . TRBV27 TGTGCCAGCAGTTTGAGGGCGCTAAACTATGGCTACACCTTC CASSLRALNYGYTF